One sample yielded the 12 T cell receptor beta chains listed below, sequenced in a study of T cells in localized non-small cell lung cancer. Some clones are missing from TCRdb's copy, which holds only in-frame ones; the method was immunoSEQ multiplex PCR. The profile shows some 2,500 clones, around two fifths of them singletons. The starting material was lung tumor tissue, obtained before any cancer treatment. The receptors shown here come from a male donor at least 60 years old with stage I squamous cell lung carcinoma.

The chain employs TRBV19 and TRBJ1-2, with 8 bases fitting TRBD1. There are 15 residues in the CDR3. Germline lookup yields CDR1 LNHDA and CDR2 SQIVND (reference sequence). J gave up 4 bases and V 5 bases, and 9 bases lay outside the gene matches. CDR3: CASSPGQGLVYGYTF. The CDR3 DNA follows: TGTGCCAGTAGTCCCGGACAGGGTCTGGTCTATGGCTACACCTTC.

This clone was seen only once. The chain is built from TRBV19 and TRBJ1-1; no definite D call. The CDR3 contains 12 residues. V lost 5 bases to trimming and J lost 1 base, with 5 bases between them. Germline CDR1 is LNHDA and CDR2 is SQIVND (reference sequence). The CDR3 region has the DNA TGTGCCAGTAGTTATAGGAACACTGAAGCTTTCTTT. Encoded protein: CASSYRNTEAFF.

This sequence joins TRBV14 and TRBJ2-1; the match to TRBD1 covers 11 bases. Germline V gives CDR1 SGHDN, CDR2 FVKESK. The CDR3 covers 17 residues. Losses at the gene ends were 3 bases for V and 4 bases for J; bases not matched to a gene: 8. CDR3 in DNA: TGTGCCAGCAGCCAGGCCAAAGGGACAGGGGGATACAATGAGCAGTTCTTC. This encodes CASSQAKGTGGYNEQFF.

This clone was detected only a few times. The chain's CDR3 is CATSRGDRVRAEAFF. The CDR3 region has the DNA TGTGCCACCAGCAGAGGCGACAGGGTTCGGGCTGAAGCTTTCTTT. The chain carries TRBV15 and TRBJ1-1, with 7 bases identical to TRBD1. Germline CDR1 LNHNV, CDR2 YYDKDF (reference sequence). The CDR3 runs 15 residues. V lost 1 base to trimming and J lost 6 bases; unmatched junction nucleotides: 8.

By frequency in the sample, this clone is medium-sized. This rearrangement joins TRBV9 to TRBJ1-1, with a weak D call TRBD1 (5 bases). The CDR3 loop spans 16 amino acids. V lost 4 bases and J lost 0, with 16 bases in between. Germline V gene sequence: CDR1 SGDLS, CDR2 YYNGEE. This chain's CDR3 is CASSHRPGPVNTEAFF. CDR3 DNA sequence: TGTGCCAGCAGCCACAGGCCCGGGCCGGTGAACACTGAAGCTTTCTTT. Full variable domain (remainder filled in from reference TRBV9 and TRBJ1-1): DSGVTQTPKHLITATGQRVTLRCSPRSGDLSVYWYQQSLDQGLQFLIQYYNGEERAKGNILERFSAQQFPDLHSELNLSSLELGDSALYFCASSHRPGPVNTEAFFGQGTRLTVV.

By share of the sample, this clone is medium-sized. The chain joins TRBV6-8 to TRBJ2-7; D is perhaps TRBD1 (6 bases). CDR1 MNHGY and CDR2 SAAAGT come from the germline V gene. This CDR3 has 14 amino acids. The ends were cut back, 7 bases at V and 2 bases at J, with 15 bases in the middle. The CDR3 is CASNHRVRPYEQYF. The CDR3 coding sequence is TGTGCCAGCAATCACAGGGTGAGGCCCTACGAGCAGTACTTC.

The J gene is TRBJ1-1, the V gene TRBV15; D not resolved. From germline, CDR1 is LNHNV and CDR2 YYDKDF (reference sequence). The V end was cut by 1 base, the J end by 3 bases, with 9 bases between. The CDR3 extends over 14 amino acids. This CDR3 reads CATSRGEQYTEAFF. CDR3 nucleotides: TGTGCCACCAGCAGAGGCGAGCAATACACTGAAGCTTTCTTT.

The CDR3 here is CSVSGTGGPMNTEAFF. The CDR3 region has the DNA TGCAGCGTTTCCGGGACAGGGGGCCCCATGAACACTGAAGCTTTCTTT. The rearrangement links TRBV29-1 to TRBJ1-1; TRBD1 matches at 12 bases. The CDR3 contains 16 residues. Germline CDR1 SQVTM, CDR2 ANQGSEA. V dropped 5 bases and J dropped 0; count of bases not matched to a gene: 7.

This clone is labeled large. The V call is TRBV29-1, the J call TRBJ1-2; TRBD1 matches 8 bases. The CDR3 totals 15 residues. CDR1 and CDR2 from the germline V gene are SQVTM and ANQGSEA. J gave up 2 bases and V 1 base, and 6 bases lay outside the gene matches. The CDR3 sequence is CSVEGQGTTNYGYTF. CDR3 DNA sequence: TGCAGCGTTGAAGGACAGGGGACTACCAACTATGGCTACACCTTC.

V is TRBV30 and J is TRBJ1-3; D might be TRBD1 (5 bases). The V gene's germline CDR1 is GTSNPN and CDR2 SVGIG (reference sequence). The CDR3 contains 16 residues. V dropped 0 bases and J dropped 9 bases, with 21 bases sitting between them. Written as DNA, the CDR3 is TGTGCCTGGAGTGTAGAGGGGTTGCGGGCCCGGGGCACCATATATTTT. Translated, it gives CAWSVEGLRARGTIYF.

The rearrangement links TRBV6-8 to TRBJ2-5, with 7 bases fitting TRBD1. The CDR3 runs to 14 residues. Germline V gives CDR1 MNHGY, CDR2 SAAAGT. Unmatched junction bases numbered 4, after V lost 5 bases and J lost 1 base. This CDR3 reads CASSVDRAQETQYF. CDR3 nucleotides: TGTGCCAGCAGTGTCGACAGGGCCCAAGAGACCCAGTACTTC.

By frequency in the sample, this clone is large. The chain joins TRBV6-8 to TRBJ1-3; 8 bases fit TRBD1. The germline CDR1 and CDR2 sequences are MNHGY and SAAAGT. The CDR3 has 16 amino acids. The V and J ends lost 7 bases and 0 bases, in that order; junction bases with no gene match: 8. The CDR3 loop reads CASIDTGTGSGNTIYF. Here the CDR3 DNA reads TGTGCCAGCATCGACACCGGGACAGGCTCTGGAAACACCATATATTTT.